In its sample, the clone carrying this T cell receptor beta chain was seen a few times. Its antigen remains unidentified. Nominal health characterized the donors when sampled, though unrecorded immune exposures were likely. V was clipped by 5 bases and J by 2 bases, with 12 bases between them. CDR3 size: 14 residues. CDR1 and CDR2 from the germline V gene are SNHLY and FYNNEI. With 60 Vbeta and 13 Jbeta primers, the PCR was carried out. Only in-frame clones appear in the TCRdb table, and some are missing; sequencing was by immunoSEQ multiplex PCR. The data show more than 15,000 clones, more than 60% seen once. This sample is drawn from a study of cytomegalovirus exposure and HLA in healthy donors. Points from the study as a whole: Earlier analysis yielded a pattern in which most TCR beta V segments were productive about 90% or about 30% of the time.

The specimen was PBMCs. The sequence came from a man aged 18 to 35 in good health and CMV-seronegative. The chain is built from TRBV2 and TRBJ2-5, with D maybe TRBD1 (6 bases). The CDR3: CASSWGRGQETQYF. The CDR3 region has the DNA TGTGCCAGCAGTTGGGGCAGGGGACAAGAGACCCAGTACTTC. The whole variable domain, filled in from reference TRBV2 and TRBJ2-5, reads EPEVTQTPSHQVTQMGQEVILRCVPISNHLYFYWYRQILGQKVEFLVSFYNNEISEKSEIFDDQFSVERPDGSNFTLKIRSTKLEDSAMYFCASSWGRGQETQYFGPGTRLLVL.